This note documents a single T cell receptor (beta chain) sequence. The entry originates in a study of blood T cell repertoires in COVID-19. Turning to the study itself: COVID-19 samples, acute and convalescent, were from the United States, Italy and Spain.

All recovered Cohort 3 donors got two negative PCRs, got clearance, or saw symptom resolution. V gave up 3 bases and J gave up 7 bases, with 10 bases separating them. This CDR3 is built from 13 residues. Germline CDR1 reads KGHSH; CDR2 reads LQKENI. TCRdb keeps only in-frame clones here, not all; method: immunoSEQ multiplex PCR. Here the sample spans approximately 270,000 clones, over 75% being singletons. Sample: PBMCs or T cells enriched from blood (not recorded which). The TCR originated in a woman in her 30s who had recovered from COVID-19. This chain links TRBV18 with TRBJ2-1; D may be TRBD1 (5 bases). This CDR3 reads CASSPSRANEQFF. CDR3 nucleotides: TGTGCCAGCTCACCCTCCAGGGCAAATGAGCAGTTCTTC.